What follows are 22 T cell receptor beta chains derived from one specimen sequenced in a study of T cells after yellow fever vaccination. TCRdb passed the 5' RACE reads through MiXCR, listing each CDR3 protein once. Here the sample spans hundreds of thousands of distinct CDR3 sequences, roughly 4.8% being singletons. The sequenced sample was CD4+ T cells sorted from PBMCs, obtained on the day of the yellow fever booster vaccination. The receptors shown here come from a man aged 18 to 35 who received the YFV17D yellow fever vaccine.

This clonotype was detected only a few times. The chain recombines TRBV25-1 with TRBJ2-1; weak D call: TRBD1 (5 bases). Germline loops: CDR1 MGHDK, CDR2 SYGVNS. The CDR3 totals 16 residues. Trimming shortened V by 0 bases and J by 5 bases, and 14 bases separated the two germline ends. In DNA form, the CDR3 reads TGTGCCAGCAGTGAATATCGGCGAAAAGGGGACAATGAGCAGTTCTTC. Amino acid sequence: CASSEYRRKGDNEQFF.

This clonotype came up a few times. The chain uses TRBV18 and TRBJ1-4; D ambiguous. CDR3 size: 15 residues. The V end was cut by 3 bases, the J end by 5 bases, with 13 bases between. Germline V lookup: CDR1 KGHSH, CDR2 LQKENI. The chain's CDR3 is CASSPQYQENEKLFF. The CDR3 region has the DNA TGTGCCAGCTCACCGCAGTACCAGGAGAATGAAAAACTGTTTTTT.

This clonotype has a count of ten or more. V gene TRBV7-2 combines with J gene TRBJ1-3; possible D gene TRBD1, 5 bases. The V end was cut by 5 bases, the J end by 2 bases, with 16 bases between. This CDR3 is built from 16 residues. Germline-derived CDR1 and CDR2 are SGHTA and FQGNSA. In nucleotides, the CDR3 is TGTGCCAGCAGCCCTGTCGGGGGGGTCCCTGGAAACACCATATATTTT. This codes for CASSPVGGVPGNTIYF.

J is TRBJ2-2 and V is TRBV5-6, with TRBD1 matching 10 bases. Trimming took 1 base from V and 5 from J; bases not matched to a gene: 11. Germline CDR1 is SGHDT and CDR2 is YYEEEE. This CDR3 region has 18 residues. The CDR3 sequence is CASSLMGGGTGVTGELFF. The CDR3 nucleotides are TGTGCCAGCAGCTTGATGGGTGGAGGGACAGGGGTGACCGGGGAGCTGTTTTTT.

This clonotype was observed at least ten times. This sequence joins TRBV6-1 and TRBJ2-1, with TRBD2 identical over 8 bases. V was clipped by 2 bases and J by 7 bases; unmatched bases: 7. Germline CDR1 and CDR2: MNHNS and SASEGT. The CDR3 loop spans 15 amino acids. CDR3 DNA sequence: TGTGCCAGCAGTGAACACAGCGGGGGCTTGAATGAGCAGTTCTTC. Translation gives CASSEHSGGLNEQFF.

This clonotype was counted only a few times. This chain joins TRBV20-1 and TRBJ2-1; D is perhaps TRBD2 (7 bases). With 3 bases removed from V and 0 bases from J, the gap between germline ends came to 12 bases. The CDR3 runs 15 residues. CDR1 is DFQATT, CDR2 SNEGSKA, per germline (reference sequence). DNA for the CDR3: TGCAGTGCTAGTGGGGCGGGGGCCTCCTACAATGAGCAGTTCTTC. This codes for CSASGAGASYNEQFF.

This clonotype was found a few times. The genes are TRBV11-2 and TRBJ1-3; 8 nucleotides line up with TRBD1. Germline-derived CDR1 and CDR2 are SGHAT and FQNNGV. Germline trimming cut 4 bases from V and 3 bases from J; bases unmatched to any gene: 8. The CDR3 covers 16 residues. The CDR3 spells CASSSGQGHFGNTIYF. CDR3 coding DNA: TGTGCCAGCAGCTCAGGACAGGGTCACTTTGGAAACACCATATATTTT. Filled out from reference TRBV11-2 and TRBJ1-3, the complete variable domain reads EAGVAQSPRYKIIEKRQSVAFWCNPISGHATLYWYQQILGQGPKLLIQFQNNGVVDDSQLPKDRFSAERLKGVDSTLKIQPAKLEDSAVYLCASSSGQGHFGNTIYFGEGSWLTVV.

The gene calls are TRBV3-1 and TRBJ1-2; D is undetermined. Trimming left V 8 bases short and J 1 base short, with 11 bases between. This CDR3 comprises 13 residues. Germline V gene sequence: CDR1 LGHDT, CDR2 YNNKEL (reference sequence). CDR3 DNA: TGTGCCAGCTCTCCCCGCCTTAACTATGGCTACACCTTC. Its protein product is CASSPRLNYGYTF.

This clonotype showed up many times. DNA for the CDR3: TGTGCCAGCAGCTTAGAGGTGCGGGGCGGGGGTAATGAGCAGTTCTTC. Translated, it gives CASSLEVRGGGNEQFF. The rearrangement links TRBV7-6 to TRBJ2-1, with 7 bases fitting TRBD2. CDR3 size: 16 residues. Germline CDR1 is SGHVS and CDR2 is FNYEAQ. The J segment lost 7 bases and the V segment lost 1 base, leaving 10 bases of the junction unmatched.

The J gene is TRBJ1-5, the V gene TRBV5-6; D gene unclear. V was cut by 4 bases and J by 3 bases, with 14 bases left in between. The germline CDR1 and CDR2 sequences are SGHDT and YYEEEE. The CDR3 runs 15 residues. CDR3 in amino acids: CASSAEGGYNQPQHF. CDR3 bases: TGTGCCAGCAGCGCGGAGGGAGGATACAATCAGCCCCAGCATTTT. Combining the CDR3 with reference TRBV5-6 and TRBJ1-5 gives the whole variable domain DAGVTQSPTHLIKTRGQQVTLRCSPKSGHDTVSWYQQALGQGPQFIFQYYEEEERQRGNFPDRFSGHQFPNYSSELNVNALLLGDSALYLCASSAEGGYNQPQHFGDGTRLSIL.

This clonotype was observed a few times. The rearrangement uses TRBV9 and TRBJ2-3; possibly TRBD1 for D (6 bases). CDR1 is SGDLS and CDR2 is YYNGEE in the germline V gene. The CDR3 extends over 13 amino acids. The V end lost 3 bases, the J end lost 4 bases, and 9 bases lay between the germline ends. CDR3 residues: CASSAGVPDTQYF. For the CDR3, the DNA is TGTGCCAGCAGCGCAGGGGTTCCAGATACGCAGTATTTT.

In this sample, this clonotype turned up many times. This rearrangement joins TRBV5-5 to TRBJ2-4, with D hard to call. From germline, CDR1 is SGHKS and CDR2 YYEKEE (reference sequence). V was trimmed by 0 bases and J by 3 bases, leaving 7 bases between them. The CDR3 is made up of 14 amino acids. The CDR3 sequence is CASSLGGGKNIQYF. The CDR3 bases are TGTGCCAGCAGCTTGGGTGGTGGCAAAAACATTCAGTACTTC.

Only a few counts were recorded for this clonotype. This chain's CDR3 is CASSSGQGNYGYTF. CDR3 DNA sequence: TGTGCCAGCAGTTCGGGACAGGGTAACTATGGCTACACCTTC. This chain uses TRBV28 with TRBJ1-2; TRBD1 matches at 9 bases. The CDR3 loop spans 14 amino acids. Germline CDR1 MDHEN, CDR2 SYDVKM. V trimming: 4 bases; J trimming: 1 base; junction bases outside the gene matches: 1.

The chain has TRBV3-1 and TRBJ2-2; D is ambiguous. V dropped 1 base and J dropped 7 bases, with 16 bases sitting between them. Per the germline V gene, CDR1 is LGHDT and CDR2 is YNNKEL (reference sequence). This CDR3 spans 16 amino acids. The CDR3 protein is CASSQAVPLLVGELFF. The CDR3 nucleotides read TGTGCCAGCAGCCAAGCCGTTCCACTCCTTGTCGGGGAGCTGTTTTTT. The variable domain in full, with the rest retrieved from reference TRBV3-1 and TRBJ2-2, is DTAVSQTPKYLVTQMGNDKSIKCEQNLGHDTMYWYKQDSKKFLKIMFSYNNKELIINETVPNRFSPKSPDKAHLNLHINSLELGDSAVYFCASSQAVPLLVGELFFGEGSRLTVL.

The chain couples TRBV6-1 to TRBJ2-5; 16 bases are shared with TRBD2. Germline V lookup: CDR1 MNHNS, CDR2 SASEGT. This CDR3 has 19 residues. V gave up 6 bases and J gave up 2 bases; unmatched junction bases: 12. The DNA of the CDR3 is TGTGCCAGCAGGAGGGGACTAGCGGGGGGGGCGGCCCTACAAGAGACCCAGTACTTC. Protein sequence: CASRRGLAGGAALQETQYF.

CDR3 sequence (DNA): TGTGCCAGCAGACACGAAGGCGGAGAGACCCAGTACTTC. The encoded protein is CASRHEGGETQYF. This sequence joins TRBV6-2 or TRBV6-3 and TRBJ2-5; D unclear. Germline V gene lookup returns CDR1 MNHEY and CDR2 SVGEGT. V dropped 6 bases and J dropped 4 bases, with 12 bases sitting between them. The CDR3 loop spans 13 amino acids.

This clonotype was counted only a few times. The V and J genes are TRBV12-3 or TRBV12-4 and TRBJ2-5, with 10 bases aligning to TRBD2. Losses at the gene ends were 6 bases for V and 5 bases for J; bases not matched to a gene: 9. The CDR3 runs 15 residues. The CDR3 bases are TGTGCCAGCAGAACCATAGCGGGGGGCGCCGAGACCCAGTACTTC. This gives the protein CASRTIAGGAETQYF.

This clonotype was picked up many times. The chain employs TRBV12-3 or TRBV12-4 and TRBJ2-7; 10 positions match TRBD2. The CDR3 has 15 amino acids. V trimming: 2 bases; J trimming: 3 bases; junction bases outside the gene matches: 4. For the CDR3, the DNA is TGTGCCAGCAGTTTATCTAGCGGGGGCGTCTACGAGCAGTACTTC. Translated, it gives CASSLSSGGVYEQYF.

On this clonotype itself: A read error is possible here, since a much larger clone lies one base away. V gene TRBV6-5 combines with J gene TRBJ2-4; D is ambiguous. Germline V gives CDR1 MNHEY, CDR2 SVGAGI. The CDR3 is made up of 15 amino acids. CDR3 nucleotides: TGTGCCAGCAGTTACAGAGTCCAGGCCAAAAACATTAAGTACTTC. Protein sequence: CASSYRVQAKNIKYF.

The gene calls are TRBV20-1 and TRBJ2-3; possible D gene TRBD2, 6 bases. Germline assignment: CDR1 DFQATT and CDR2 SNEGSKA (reference sequence). V lost 5 bases and J lost 2, with 17 bases in between. The CDR3 has 15 residues. The CDR3 coding sequence is TGCAGTGCTCGTCTGGGGGGTCCCTTCACAGATACGCAGTATTTT. It encodes CSARLGGPFTDTQYF.

Many counts were recorded for this clonotype. The chain couples TRBV30 to TRBJ1-1, with D possibly being TRBD1 (6 bases). V lost 4 bases to trimming and J lost 10 bases, with 19 bases between them. Germline V CDR1 and CDR2: GTSNPN, SVGIG (reference sequence). The CDR3 is 13 amino acids. The CDR3 is CAWTRQAGSLAFF. CDR3 bases: TGTGCCTGGACTAGACAGGCAGGTAGTTTAGCTTTCTTT. The variable domain in full, completed from reference TRBV30 and TRBJ1-1, reads SQTIHQWPATLVQPVGSPLSLECTVEGTSNPNLYWYRQAAGRGLQLLFYSVGIGQISSEVPQNLSASRPQDRQFILSSKKLLLSDSGFYLCAWTRQAGSLAFFGQGTRLTVV.

This clonotype was recorded a few times. The chain combines TRBV7-2 with TRBJ1-2; tentatively, D is TRBD1 (5 bases). Trimming took 1 base from V and 2 from J, leaving 14 bases between them. There are 16 residues in the CDR3. CDR1 SGHTA and CDR2 FQGNSA come from the germline V gene. The CDR3 sequence: CASSLVGAGNNYGYTF. CDR3 DNA: TGTGCCAGCAGCTTAGTAGGGGCAGGGAACAACTATGGCTACACCTTC.